Listed below are T cell receptor beta chains from one sample, sequenced in a study of shared clonotypes between healthy human individuals. The repertoire was sequenced with immunoSEQ multiplex PCR; TCRdb's copy has only in-frame clones and lacks some. Of millions of clones detected, 85% to 95% appear once; the ten largest clones hold 0.1% to 0.15%. Sample: naive CD4+ T cells sorted from blood. Receptors were obtained from a man between 18 and 29 years old in good health. Each CDR3 is given with its conserved first and last residue. D genes are given only for firm matches. Expanded clones get a size class; other rows say once, few or many, or leave the size out.

>TRBJ2-7|-|-|TRBV5-5
TGTGCCAGCAGCTTGGTATTTGGGGGTGTCTACGAGCAGTACTTC
CASSLVFGGVYEQYF
>TRBJ2-5|many|-|TRBV11-2
TGTGCCAGCAGCCCCGACACCAACCAAGAGACCCAGTACTTC
CASSPDTNQETQYF
>TRBJ2-7|-|-|TRBV7-9
TGTGCCAGCAGCTTAGCTGGGGGTACCTACGAGCAGTACTTC
CASSLAGGTYEQYF
>TRBJ2-7|-|-|TRBV10-1
TGCGCCGGGACTCACTCGCCAGCGGTGAGCTCCTACGAGCAGTACTTC
CAGTHSPAVSSYEQYF
>TRBJ1-1|-|-|TRBV6-5
TGTGCCAGCTCCAACCGTGACCTGAACACTGAAGCTTTCTTT
CASSNRDLNTEAFF
>TRBJ2-1|-|-|TRBV27
TGTGCCAGCAGAGAGGGCCCTAGCTCCTACAATGAGCAGTTCTTC
CASREGPSSYNEQFF
>TRBJ1-6|-|-|TRBV6-5
TGTGCCAGCAGTCTCGTCAGACAGGCGTCTTCCCTCCACTTT
CASSLVRQASSLHF
>TRBJ1-5|-|TRBD1|TRBV6-5
TGTGCCAGCACCACGAGGACAGGCAGTCAGCCCCAGCATTTT
CASTTRTGSQPQHF
>TRBJ2-3|once|-|TRBV27
TGTGCCAGCAGGACTAGATACACAGATACGCAGTATTTT
CASRTRYTDTQYF
>TRBJ2-3|-|TRBD2|TRBV7-3
TGTGCCAGCAGCTTAAGTGCCCTAGCGGGGGTTACAGATACGCAGTATTTT
CASSLSALAGVTDTQYF
>TRBJ1-2|-|-|TRBV5-4
TGTGCCAGCAGCCCTTTTAGTGGGGGGCGCAACTATGGCTACACCTTC
CASSPFSGGRNYGYTF
>TRBJ1-2|few|TRBD1|TRBV18
TGTGCCAGCTCACCGCGGACAGGAGATACCTATGGCTACACCTTC
CASSPRTGDTYGYTF
>TRBJ1-1|-|-|TRBV11-2
TGTGTCAGCAGCTTAGTTCCGGGGTCTGAAGCTTTCTTT
CVSSLVPGSEAFF
>TRBJ2-3|-|-|TRBV5-1
TGCGCCAGCAGCCCTTCTGTGGAGCGCACAGATACGCAGTATTTT
CASSPSVERTDTQYF
>TRBJ2-1|-|-|TRBV5-1
TGCGCCAGCAGCGCCATGCGCAATGAGCAGTTCTTC
CASSAMRNEQFF
>TRBJ1-1|-|TRBD1|TRBV18
TGTGCCAGCTCACCACGCGAGGGGGCGAGCACTGAAGCTTTCTTT
CASSPREGASTEAFF
>TRBJ2-2|-|-|TRBV30
TGTGCCTGGAGTGTACTGGGTAGCGTTGACACCGGGGAGCTGTTTTTT
CAWSVLGSVDTGELFF
>TRBJ1-6|-|-|TRBV5-1
TGCGCCAGCAGCGCCGCCCCGGGTCAGGAGGGTTCACCCCTCCACTTT
CASSAAPGQEGSPLHF
>TRBJ2-5|-|TRBD2|TRBV28
TGTGCCAGCAGTTCCGAGACTAGCCGTCAAGAGACCCAGTACTTC
CASSSETSRQETQYF
>TRBJ2-2|-|TRBD1|TRBV18
TGTGCCAGCTCACCAATACAGGGGGCGACCGGGGAGCTGTTTTTT
CASSPIQGATGELFF
>TRBJ1-4|-|-|TRBV25-1
TGTGCCAGCAGTGATACAGGGAGGAGTGAAAAACTGTTTTTT
CASSDTGRSEKLFF
>TRBJ2-2|-|-|TRBV7-2
TGTGCCAGCACCCCGGTCCGCACCGGGGAGCTGTTTTTT
CASTPVRTGELFF
>TRBJ1-3|-|-|TRBV6-1
TGTGCCAGCAGCCCACAGGGTTCAGGAAACACCATATATTTT
CASSPQGSGNTIYF
>TRBJ2-3|-|TRBD2|TRBV7-9
TGTGCCAGCAGCTTGGGTGTCACGGGAGGTGGCGCAGATACGCAGTATTTT
CASSLGVTGGGADTQYF
>TRBJ2-1|-|TRBD1|TRBV4-1
TGCGCCAGCAGCCAAGAGAACAGGGGGCTGAACAATGAGCAGTTCTTC
CASSQENRGLNNEQFF
>TRBJ1-4|-|-|TRBV28
TGTGCCAGCACCCGCGGGGGGGCGAGACCTAATGAAAAACTGTTTTTT
CASTRGGARPNEKLFF
>TRBJ2-7|once|TRBD2|TRBV5-6
TGTGCCAGCAGCTTGGCTGGCGGGAGCTACGAGCAGTACTTC
CASSLAGGSYEQYF
>TRBJ1-1|-|-|TRBV5-1
TGCGCCAGCAGCTTGGATGGGGTAGGCACTGAAGCTTTCTTT
CASSLDGVGTEAFF
>TRBJ2-1|once|-|TRBV5-1
TGCGCCAGCAGCTTAGGGGCAGGGTGGAATGAGCAGTTCTTC
CASSLGAGWNEQFF